These 7 T cell receptor beta chains were sequenced from one sample in a study of cytotoxic CD8 clonotypes in ibrutinib-treated CLL. The table came from immunoSEQ multiplex PCR; TCRdb's copy has only in-frame clones and leaves some out. Of fewer than 100,000 clones listed, about 86% are singletons. Specimen: PBMCs, collected before ibrutinib treatment. The receptors originated from a human donor with chronic lymphocytic leukemia.

The gene calls are TRBV9 and TRBJ1-4; D may be TRBD1 (6 bases). Per the germline V gene, CDR1 is SGDLS and CDR2 is YYNGEE. This CDR3 is 15 amino acids long. The germline V and J ends were trimmed by 1 base and 8 bases, with 15 bases remaining between them. CDR3 bases: TGTGCCAGCAGCGTAAATCTGGGCCAGGGGGAAAAACTGTTTTTT. This sequence encodes CASSVNLGQGEKLFF.

This clone was observed a single time. This chain connects TRBV6-5 to TRBJ2-1; the D call may be TRBD1 or TRBD2 (7 bases each). This CDR3 has 15 amino acids. Germline V gene lookup returns CDR1 MNHEY and CDR2 SVGAGI. Trimming removed 7 bases at V and 5 bases at J, with 18 bases between. The CDR3: CASTRPRGGHNEQFF. The CDR3 nucleotides are TGTGCCAGCACCCGTCCCAGGGGGGGCCACAATGAGCAGTTCTTC.

The J gene is TRBJ2-3, the V gene TRBV7-2; 10 bases align to TRBD2. Germline values: CDR1 SGHTA, CDR2 FQGNSA. The length of the CDR3 is 15 residues. The ends lost 5 bases at V and 5 bases at J; junction bases unmatched: 7. The CDR3 reads CASSASGRGLDTQYF. CDR3 DNA sequence: TGTGCCAGCAGCGCCAGCGGGAGGGGGTTAGATACGCAGTATTTT. Combining the CDR3 with reference TRBV7-2 and TRBJ2-3 gives the whole variable domain GAGVSQSPSNKVTEKGKDVELRCDPISGHTALYWYRQSLGQGLEFLIYFQGNSAPDKSGLPSDRFSAERTGGSVSTLTIQRTQQEDSAVYLCASSASGRGLDTQYFGPGTRLTVL.

In DNA, the CDR3 is TGCGCCAGCAGCCAAGGAAGAGCCTACAACTTGCATGGCTACACCTTC. It specifies CASSQGRAYNLHGYTF. V and J are TRBV4-3 and TRBJ1-2; no clear D. There are 16 residues in the CDR3. Trimming pared 1 base from V and 6 bases from J, leaving 18 bases between. Germline V gives CDR1 LGHNA, CDR2 YSLEER.

A single count supports this clone. The chain has TRBV28 and TRBJ2-7, with D maybe TRBD2 (6 bases). This CDR3 contains 13 residues. Trimming stripped 6 bases from V and 4 bases from J, with 13 bases between. Germline lookup yields CDR1 MDHEN and CDR2 SYDVKM. The CDR3 DNA sequence: TGTGCCAGCAGGCCCCCTGGGACTTACGAGCAGTACTTC. Protein: CASRPPGTYEQYF.

The chain employs TRBV7-2 and TRBJ1-1, with 9 bases that match TRBD1. Germline CDR1 SGHTA, CDR2 FQGNSA. The J segment lost 10 bases and the V segment lost 1 base, leaving 10 bases of the junction unmatched. CDR3 length: 15 residues. The CDR3 DNA follows: TGTGCCAGCAGCTTAGAGCGGACAGGGGCCCGGGGAGCTTTCTTT. It yields the protein CASSLERTGARGAFF.

This chain links TRBV6-1 with TRBJ2-5; the match to TRBD1 covers 8 bases. The length of the CDR3 is 15 residues. Trimming took 2 bases from V and 5 from J; bases not matched to a gene: 7. Germline loops: CDR1 MNHNS, CDR2 SASEGT. The CDR3 sequence is CASSEFQGALETQYF. The CDR3 DNA sequence: TGTGCCAGCAGTGAATTCCAGGGGGCACTCGAGACCCAGTACTTC.